This entry lists 20 T cell receptor beta chains sequenced from one sample in a study of shared clonotypes between healthy human individuals. Libraries were prepared by immunoSEQ multiplex PCR; TCRdb keeps only in-frame clonotypes and omits some of them. The table includes a few million clones, 90% to 95% detected once. Sequencing was performed on naive CD4+ T cells sorted from blood. Noted subset: CD45RA+ positively selected. These receptors were taken from a man between 18 and 35 years old in good health.

This clone occurred once. J is TRBJ2-1 and V is TRBV10-1, with a weak D call TRBD2 (6 bases). V was pared by 6 bases and J by 0 bases, with 12 bases between. The CDR3 consists of 15 residues. The germline gives CDR1 WNHNN, CDR2 SYGVQD (reference sequence). In nucleotides, the CDR3 is TGCGCCAGCAGCGTTACCGGGAGCTCCTACAATGAGCAGTTCTTC. Its protein product is CASSVTGSSYNEQFF.

The CDR3 is CASSGVDRGRGYTF. CDR3 in DNA: TGCGCCAGCAGCGGAGTTGACAGGGGGCGCGGCTACACCTTC. This chain connects TRBV5-1 to TRBJ1-2; TRBD1 matches 10 bases. CDR1 is SGHRS, CDR2 YFSETQ, per germline. J gave up 8 bases and V 4 bases, and 8 bases lay outside the gene matches. The CDR3 has 14 amino acids.

In the case of this clone: The sample contains more than one DNA sequence encoding this CDR3. The chain employs TRBV28 and TRBJ2-2; D unclear. The V end was cut by 2 bases, the J end by 6 bases, with 7 bases between. The germline gives CDR1 MDHEN, CDR2 SYDVKM. CDR3 size: 13 residues. CDR3 amino acids: CASSLRVPGELFF. CDR3 bases: TGTGCCAGCAGTTTAAGGGTGCCCGGGGAGCTGTTTTTT.

The V and J genes are TRBV7-2 and TRBJ2-7; 10 bases align to TRBD2. The CDR3 runs 15 residues. Germline CDR1 SGHTA, CDR2 FQGNSA. J gave up 5 bases and V 3 bases, and 7 bases lay outside the gene matches. CDR3 amino acids: CASSFTSGVNNEQYF. The CDR3 region has the DNA TGTGCCAGCAGCTTCACTAGCGGGGTAAATAACGAGCAGTACTTC. The full variable domain, in which reference TRBV7-2 and TRBJ2-7 provide the parts outside the CDR3, is GAGVSQSPSNKVTEKGKDVELRCDPISGHTALYWYRQSLGQGLEFLIYFQGNSAPDKSGLPSDRFSAERTGGSVSTLTIQRTQQEDSAVYLCASSFTSGVNNEQYFGPGTRLTVT.

The chain employs TRBV2 and TRBJ2-5, with 7 bases that match TRBD2. The V segment lost 6 bases and the J segment 5 bases; nucleotides outside the gene matches: 6. Germline V gives CDR1 SNHLY, CDR2 FYNNEI. The CDR3 is 13 residues long. CDR3 in DNA: TGTGCCAGCAGCGGACTAGTACGGGAGACCCAGTACTTC. Translating it yields CASSGLVRETQYF.

The sample holds one count of this clone. The rearrangement uses TRBV11-3 and TRBJ1-1, with D possibly being TRBD1 (6 bases). The ends were cut back, 3 bases at V and 6 bases at J, with 11 bases in the middle. The length of the CDR3 is 13 residues. The germline V gene encodes CDR1 SGHNT and CDR2 YENEEA. The CDR3 region is CASSFTGIAEAFF. The CDR3 DNA is TGTGCCAGCAGCTTTACAGGGATAGCTGAAGCTTTCTTT. The full variable domain, its missing parts supplied by reference TRBV11-3 and TRBJ1-1, is EAGVVQSPRYKIIEKKQPVAFWCNPISGHNTLYWYLQNLGQGPELLIRYENEEAVDDSQLPKDRFSAERLKGVDSTLKIQPAELGDSAVYLCASSFTGIAEAFFGQGTRLTVV.

The genes are TRBV6-1 and TRBJ1-1, with D unresolved. The CDR3 spans 12 residues. CDR1 and CDR2 (germline): MNHNS, SASEGT. The V and J ends lost 3 bases and 11 bases respectively, with 13 bases between them. CDR3 coding DNA: TGTGCCAGCAGTGACGAAGGGAGGGAGGCTTTCTTT. Protein product: CASSDEGREAFF.

The chain is built from TRBV5-1 and TRBJ1-5; tentatively, D is TRBD1 (5 bases). CDR3 length equals 15 residues. Germline lookup yields CDR1 SGHRS and CDR2 YFSETQ. Between the trimmed V and J ends, which lost 4 bases and 3 bases, there was a span of 14 bases. The CDR3 bases are TGCGCCAGCAGCGCCCTTGGGGGTGACAATCAGCCCCAGCATTTT. Its translation is CASSALGGDNQPQHF.

V is TRBV25-1 and J is TRBJ2-3; no firm D call. V lost 3 bases, J lost 2 bases, and 9 bases lay in between. The length of the CDR3 is 14 residues. CDR1 is MGHDK, CDR2 SYGVNS, per germline. In DNA form, the CDR3 reads TGTGCCAGCAGTGACCTTTCCTTCACAGATACGCAGTATTTT. Residues: CASSDLSFTDTQYF.

The chain joins TRBV6-1 to TRBJ1-4, with 9 bases fitting TRBD1. The CDR3 is 16 residues long. The germline gives CDR1 MNHNS, CDR2 SASEGT. V trimming: 6 bases; J trimming: 7 bases; junction bases outside the gene matches: 12. The CDR3 DNA reads as TGTGCCAGCAGCGAAACCGTGGGGACAGGGAGTGAAAAACTGTTTTTT. Translated: CASSETVGTGSEKLFF.

The chain is built from TRBV5-1 and TRBJ1-4, with no clear D. V was clipped by 3 bases and J by 2 bases, with 5 bases between them. Germline CDR1 is SGHRS and CDR2 is YFSETQ. The CDR3 is 13 amino acids. The CDR3 nucleotides read TGCGCCAGCAGCTCGTTGACTAATGAAAAACTGTTTTTT. This translates into CASSSLTNEKLFF. Full variable domain (rest looked up from reference TRBV5-1 and TRBJ1-4): KAGVTQTPRYLIKTRGQQVTLSCSPISGHRSVSWYQQTPGQGLQFLFEYFSETQRNKGNFPGRFSGRQFSNSRSEMNVSTLELGDSALYLCASSSLTNEKLFFGSGTQLSVL.

The V call is TRBV14, the J call TRBJ1-4, with a weak D call TRBD1 (5 bases). The CDR3 spans 16 residues. Per the germline V gene, CDR1 is SGHDN and CDR2 is FVKESK. The V and J ends lost 2 bases and 8 bases respectively, with 18 bases between them. The CDR3 DNA is TGTGCCAGCAGCCAAACCCGCACCTCCTGGGGGGAAAAACTGTTTTTT. The encoded protein is CASSQTRTSWGEKLFF.

J is TRBJ1-6 and V is TRBV28, with D unclear. V lost 3 bases and J 7 bases, leaving 13 bases between the germline ends. This CDR3 contains 15 residues. Germline values: CDR1 MDHEN, CDR2 SYDVKM. DNA for the CDR3: TGTGCCAGCAGTTTCGGCGGAACTGAAAATTCACCCCTCCACTTT. It translates to CASSFGGTENSPLHF.

The V call is TRBV6-1, the J call TRBJ1-2; D possibly corresponds to TRBD1 (6 bases). The length of the CDR3 is 15 residues. Germline CDR1 MNHNS, CDR2 SASEGT. The ends were cut back, 6 bases at V and 0 bases at J, with 14 bases in the middle. CDR3: CASRGHQSTNYGYTF. The CDR3 DNA is TGTGCCAGCAGGGGACATCAGAGTACTAACTATGGCTACACCTTC.

This clone was counted a few times. The chain has TRBV18 and TRBJ2-2; 7 bases line up with TRBD2. Germline V gives CDR1 KGHSH, CDR2 LQKENI. The CDR3 contains 16 residues. J gave up 1 base and V 3 bases, and 5 bases lay outside the gene matches. The CDR3 sequence: CASSPPGGWNTGELFF. The CDR3 DNA is TGTGCCAGCTCACCCCCCGGGGGGTGGAACACCGGGGAGCTGTTTTTT.

Details on this clone: One junction end disagrees with the germline gene, perhaps due to a read error. This chain uses TRBV28 with TRBJ2-1; 9 bases match TRBD2. CDR1 and CDR2 from the germline V gene are MDHEN and SYDVKM. The CDR3 totals 12 residues. The CDR3 sequence is CATSAGGREQFF. The CDR3 DNA follows: TGTGCCACCAGTGCGGGGGGGCGAGAGCAGTTCTTC.

This clone was recorded only once. The chain is built from TRBV5-4 and TRBJ2-7; no reliable D call. CDR1 is SGHNT, CDR2 YYREEE, per germline (reference sequence). This CDR3 has 14 amino acids. V was pared by 4 bases and J by 1 base, with 12 bases between. As DNA, the CDR3 is TGTGCCAGCAGCCGCGGCCCCACTTCCTACGAGCAGTACTTC. This codes for CASSRGPTSYEQYF.

This clone has a single count. Other DNA sequences in this specimen translate into the identical CDR3. The chain joins TRBV5-1 to TRBJ1-1; the match to TRBD1 covers 9 bases. V lost 0 bases to trimming and J lost 5 bases; unmatched junction nucleotides: 5. The CDR3 contains 15 residues. The V gene's germline CDR1 is SGHRS and CDR2 YFSETQ. CDR3 amino acids: CASSLVGQGGTEAFF. The DNA for the CDR3 is TGCGCCAGCAGCTTGGTGGGACAGGGAGGGACTGAAGCTTTCTTT.

The chain links TRBV10-3 to TRBJ1-3; D remains unclear. V lost 6 bases and J lost 0, with 12 bases in between. The CDR3 runs to 15 residues. Germline CDR1 ENHRY, CDR2 SYGVKD. CDR3 sequence (DNA): TGTGCCATCAGGTCCGCAGGAAACTCTGGAAACACCATATATTTT. Its translation: CAIRSAGNSGNTIYF.

The CDR3 loop is CASGPQGREETQYF. In nucleotides, the CDR3 is TGTGCCAGCGGACCTCAGGGGAGGGAAGAGACCCAGTACTTC. J is TRBJ2-5 and V is TRBV5-4; D may be TRBD2 (7 bases). CDR3 length: 14 residues. V was pared by 7 bases and J by 3 bases, with 16 bases between. Germline values: CDR1 SGHNT, CDR2 YYREEE (reference sequence).